The clone carrying this T cell receptor beta chain was observed at least ten times. As it was prepared, the TCRbeta library received unique molecular identifiers. One entry per CDR3 protein, called by TCRdb with MiXCR from the PCR reads. The sample holds about 370,000 distinct CDR3 sequences, 20% seen once. This sample was included in a study of T-cell reconstitution after alpha-beta-depleted transplantation in children. The length of the CDR3 is 17 residues. V was pared by 2 bases and J by 2 bases, with 18 bases between. Germline V gives CDR1 SGHRS, CDR2 YFSETQ. This TCR was sampled from a human donor who donated a stem cell graft to a child with acute myeloid leukemia. The V gene is TRBV5-1, the J gene TRBJ2-3; D is possibly TRBD2 (6 bases). The input for sequencing was PBMCs from the stem cell graft donor, taken from the stem cell graft. CDR3 sequence (DNA): TGCGCCAGCAGCTTAACGGTCTTCGCGGGGACCACAGATACGCAGTATTTT. It yields the protein CASSLTVFAGTTDTQYF.